One sample yielded the 21 T cell receptor beta chains listed below, sequenced in a study of B cell selection in AIRE deficiency. Clones were read by immunoSEQ multiplex PCR, and TCRdb kept only the in-frame ones, dropping some. The table records over 20,000 clones, around 97% of them present only once. The sorted conventional CD4 T cells were gated as CD4+CD127+. Specimen: conventional CD4+ T cells sorted from PBMCs. These receptors all come from a human donor with AIRE deficiency.

V and J are TRBV5-6 and TRBJ2-5, with D hard to call. This CDR3 contains 13 residues. Germline V CDR1 and CDR2: SGHDT, YYEEEE. The ends were cut back, 0 bases at V and 4 bases at J, with 7 bases in the middle. Written as DNA, the CDR3 is TGTGCCAGCAGCTTGGTCGGGTCAGAGACCCAGTACTTC. Its translation: CASSLVGSETQYF.

V usage is TRBV5-1 and J usage is TRBJ1-1; TRBD1 matches at 7 bases. This CDR3 has 14 residues. From germline, CDR1 is SGHRS and CDR2 YFSETQ. With V trimmed by 0 bases and J by 8 bases, 7 bases remained unmatched. The CDR3: CASSLAGQGEEAFF. As DNA, the CDR3 is TGCGCCAGCAGCTTGGCCGGGCAGGGGGAAGAAGCTTTCTTT.

The count of this clone is one. The rearrangement links TRBV9 to TRBJ1-2; 9 bases agree with TRBD1. This CDR3 is 15 amino acids long. Germline CDR1 and CDR2: SGDLS and YYNGEE. V shed 4 bases, J shed 8 bases, and the junction held 12 bases outside the gene matches. DNA of the CDR3: TGTGCCAGCAGCTCGCGACAGGGGGAATGGGCAGGCTACACCTTC. Residues: CASSSRQGEWAGYTF. Complete variable domain (other parts from reference TRBV9 and TRBJ1-2): DSGVTQTPKHLITATGQRVTLRCSPRSGDLSVYWYQQSLDQGLQFLIQYYNGEERAKGNILERFSAQQFPDLHSELNLSSLELGDSALYFCASSSRQGEWAGYTFGSGTRLTVV.

This clone appeared once. J is TRBJ2-1 and V is TRBV9, with no clear D. The CDR3 extends over 16 amino acids. V shed 0 bases and J shed 3 bases, with 13 bases lying between them. Germline CDR1 is SGDLS and CDR2 is YYNGEE. This chain's CDR3 is CASSVDYGSYYNEQFF. The CDR3 bases are TGTGCCAGCAGCGTAGACTACGGCTCCTACTACAATGAGCAGTTCTTC.

This sequence joins TRBV18 and TRBJ2-5, with TRBD1 as a possible D gene (6 bases). This CDR3 has 16 amino acids. Germline V gives CDR1 KGHSH, CDR2 LQKENI. V lost 3 bases and J 4 bases, leaving 18 bases between the germline ends. In nucleotides, the CDR3 is TGTGCCAGCTCACCTAACAGGGCTCGGGGCGGAGAGACCCAGTACTTC. Residues: CASSPNRARGGETQYF.

The V and J genes are TRBV7-2 and TRBJ1-5; 8 bases are a match to TRBD1. V shed 1 base, J shed 5 bases, and the junction held 4 bases outside the gene matches. The CDR3 runs to 15 residues. Germline CDR1 and CDR2: SGHTA and FQGNSA. CDR3 nucleotides: TGTGCCAGCAGCTTAGACAGGGGGATGCATCAGCCCCAGCATTTT. Its protein is CASSLDRGMHQPQHF.

This chain links TRBV5-1 with TRBJ2-5; 7 positions agree with TRBD1. V lost 3 bases to trimming and J lost 2 bases; unmatched junction nucleotides: 4. Germline CDR1 reads SGHRS; CDR2 reads YFSETQ. The CDR3 spans 14 residues. CDR3 DNA: TGCGCCAGCAGCTCAGACAGGGCTCAAGAGACCCAGTACTTC. Translating it yields CASSSDRAQETQYF.

The sample holds one count of this clone. V usage is TRBV4-1 and J usage is TRBJ2-3, with D possibly matching TRBD2 (5 bases). Trimming removed 1 base at V and 3 bases at J, with 11 bases between. CDR3 size: 15 residues. CDR1 is MGHRA and CDR2 is YSYEKL in the germline V gene. The CDR3 bases are TGCGCCAGCAGCCAAGTCCGGACGGGAACAGATACGCAGTATTTT. This sequence encodes CASSQVRTGTDTQYF.

The CDR3 nucleotides read TGTGCCAGCAGTTACCACGGCTCGGGGGGGAATCAGCCCCAGCATTTT. This gives the protein CASSYHGSGGNQPQHF. The chain employs TRBV6-6 and TRBJ1-5; D may be TRBD1 (5 bases). Trimming took 2 bases from V and 4 from J, leaving 15 bases between them. The CDR3 loop spans 16 amino acids. The V gene's germline CDR1 is MNHNY and CDR2 SVGAGI (reference sequence).

This clone came up once. The chain couples TRBV6-1 to TRBJ2-1; D unresolved. CDR1 and CDR2 (germline): MNHNS, SASEGT. CDR3 length: 13 residues. V shed 6 bases and J shed 4 bases, with 10 bases lying between them. Here the CDR3 DNA reads TGTGCCAGCAGACTAATATTGTACAATGAGCAGTTCTTC. The encoded protein is CASRLILYNEQFF.

This clone was found once. The chain joins TRBV18 to TRBJ2-5; D gene ambiguous. From germline, CDR1 is KGHSH and CDR2 LQKENI. Trimming removed 6 bases at V and 0 bases at J, with 2 bases between. The CDR3 loop spans 11 amino acids. DNA for the CDR3: TGTGCCAGCTCGTACCAAGAGACCCAGTACTTC. Protein: CASSYQETQYF.

The V gene is TRBV7-6, the J gene TRBJ2-2; possibly TRBD2 for D (6 bases). This CDR3 is 16 amino acids long. The V end was cut by 2 bases, the J end by 3 bases, with 13 bases between. Germline assignment: CDR1 SGHVS and CDR2 FNYEAQ. CDR3 in DNA: TGTGCCAGCAGCTTAATCCCCCCGGGGGACACCGGGGAGCTGTTTTTT. It yields the protein CASSLIPPGDTGELFF.

The V gene is TRBV4-3, the J gene TRBJ1-1; tentative D call: TRBD1 (5 bases). Germline-derived CDR1 and CDR2 are LGHNA and YSLEER. The CDR3 covers 15 residues. V dropped 0 bases and J dropped 4 bases, with 12 bases sitting between them. The CDR3 sequence is CASSQDWYGGTEAFF. The CDR3 DNA reads as TGCGCCAGCAGCCAAGACTGGTACGGGGGCACTGAAGCTTTCTTT.

This clone was recorded once. The V and J genes are TRBV5-4 and TRBJ2-3, with 9 positions matching TRBD2. Per the germline V gene, CDR1 is SGHNT and CDR2 is YYREEE (reference sequence). J was trimmed by 3 bases and V by 1 base; bases with no gene match: 0. The CDR3 loop spans 14 amino acids. The CDR3 DNA reads as TGTGCCAGCAGCTTGACTAGCGGGACAGATACGCAGTATTTT. It codes for CASSLTSGTDTQYF.

The V gene is TRBV7-3, the J gene TRBJ2-2; D may match TRBD1 or TRBD2 (5 bases each). The CDR3 runs to 16 residues. Germline-derived CDR1 and CDR2 are SGHTA and FQGTGA. V lost 5 bases to trimming and J lost 0 bases, with 13 bases between them. The CDR3, as DNA: TGTGCCAGCAGCACCCACGGGACGGCGAACACCGGGGAGCTGTTTTTT. It encodes CASSTHGTANTGELFF.

V gene TRBV2 combines with J gene TRBJ1-3, with D unclear. Germline values: CDR1 SNHLY, CDR2 FYNNEI. V gave up 7 bases and J gave up 0 bases, with 13 bases separating them. The CDR3 is made up of 15 amino acids. CDR3 coding DNA: TGTGCCAGCACCCTCCAAGGCATCTCTGGAAACACCATATATTTT. It codes for CASTLQGISGNTIYF.

V is TRBV5-1 and J is TRBJ2-5; 11 positions agree with TRBD2. The CDR3 contains 15 residues. Germline CDR1 is SGHRS and CDR2 is YFSETQ. Trimming at V came to 0 bases and at J to 2 bases, leaving 0 bases not matched to a gene. The CDR3 reads CASSLGLAGQETQYF. The CDR3 region has the DNA TGCGCCAGCAGCTTGGGACTAGCGGGGCAAGAGACCCAGTACTTC.

This clone showed up just once. V usage is TRBV4-3 and J usage is TRBJ2-3; D may be TRBD1 (5 bases). Per the germline V gene, CDR1 is LGHNA and CDR2 is YSLEER. V was trimmed by 0 bases and J by 1 base, leaving 8 bases between them. The CDR3 has 15 amino acids. Here the CDR3 reads CASSQELGGTDTQYF. CDR3 DNA: TGCGCCAGCAGCCAAGAGTTAGGGGGCACAGATACGCAGTATTTT.

V usage is TRBV11-1 and J usage is TRBJ2-7; D tentatively fits TRBD1 or TRBD2 (6 bases each). The CDR3 runs to 14 residues. V shed 7 bases and J shed 7 bases, with 20 bases lying between them. Looked up from germline, CDR1 is SGHAT and CDR2 is FQDESV (reference sequence). CDR3 coding DNA: TGTGCCAGCACCTCGCGATGGGGGGCGCGAGAGCAGTACTTC. Protein sequence: CASTSRWGAREQYF. Full variable domain (remainder filled in from reference TRBV11-1 and TRBJ2-7): EAEVAQSPRYKITEKSQAVAFWCDPISGHATLYWYRQILGQGPELLVQFQDESVVDDSQLPKDRFSAERLKGVDSTLKIQPAELGDSAMYLCASTSRWGAREQYFGPGTRLTVT.

This chain uses TRBV5-6 with TRBJ1-2, with a tentative D call TRBD1 (6 bases). The CDR3 totals 16 residues. Germline CDR1 SGHDT, CDR2 YYEEEE. The ends were cut back, 3 bases at V and 4 bases at J, with 19 bases in the middle. The CDR3 region is CASSSMTGTKVYGYTF. For the CDR3, the DNA is TGTGCCAGCAGCTCAATGACAGGAACGAAGGTCTATGGCTACACCTTC.

The V and J genes are TRBV5-8 and TRBJ2-5; 10 positions agree with TRBD2. There are 15 residues in the CDR3. The V segment lost 5 bases and the J segment 3 bases; nucleotides outside the gene matches: 7. CDR1 and CDR2 (germline): SGHTS, YDEGEE. The CDR3 reads CASSPGTSAEETQYF. The DNA for the CDR3 is TGTGCCAGCAGTCCCGGGACTAGCGCCGAAGAGACCCAGTACTTC.